This T cell receptor beta chain was sequenced during a study of T cell clones after liver transplantation. Germline V gene data show CDR1 as LNHDA and CDR2 as SQIVND (reference sequence). The CDR3 loop spans 13 amino acids. V lost 7 bases and J lost 4, with 11 bases in between. Data came from immunoSEQ multiplex PCR; TCRdb stores just in-frame clones and leaves some out. The table records 15,000 to 20,000 clones, 80% of them present only once. Sequenced here: CD8+ T cells from blood, sampled 48 months after liver transplant. This chain links TRBV19 with TRBJ2-1; either TRBD1 or TRBD2 may fit D (5 bases each). This sequence was found in a human patient who received a liver transplant. Some T cells may have come from the graft donor. The DNA of the CDR3 is TGTGCCAGTATGTCCGGGGCTTACAATGAGCAGTTCTTC. As protein: CASMSGAYNEQFF.